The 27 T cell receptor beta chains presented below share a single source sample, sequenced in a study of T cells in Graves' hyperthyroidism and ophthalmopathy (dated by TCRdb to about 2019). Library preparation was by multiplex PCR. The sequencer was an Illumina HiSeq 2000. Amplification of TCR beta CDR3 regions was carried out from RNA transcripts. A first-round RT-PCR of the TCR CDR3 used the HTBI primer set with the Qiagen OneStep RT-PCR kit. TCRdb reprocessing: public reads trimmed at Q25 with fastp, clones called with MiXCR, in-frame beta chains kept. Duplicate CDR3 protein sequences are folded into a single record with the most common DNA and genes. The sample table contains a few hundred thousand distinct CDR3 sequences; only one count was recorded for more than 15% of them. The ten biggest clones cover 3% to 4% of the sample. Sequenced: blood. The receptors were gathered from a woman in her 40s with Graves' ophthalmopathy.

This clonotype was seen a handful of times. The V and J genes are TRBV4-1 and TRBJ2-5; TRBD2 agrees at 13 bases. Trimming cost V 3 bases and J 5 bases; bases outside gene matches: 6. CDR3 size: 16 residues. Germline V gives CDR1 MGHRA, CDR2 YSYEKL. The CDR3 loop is CASSQLLAGGMETQYF. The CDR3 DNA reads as TGCGCCAGCAGCCAGTTACTAGCGGGGGGGATGGAGACCCAGTACTTC.

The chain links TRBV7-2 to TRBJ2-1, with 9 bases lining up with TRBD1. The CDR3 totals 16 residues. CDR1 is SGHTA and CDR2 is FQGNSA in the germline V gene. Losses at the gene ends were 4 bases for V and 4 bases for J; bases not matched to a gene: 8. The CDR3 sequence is CASSSDGTGIYNEQFF. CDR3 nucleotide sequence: TGTGCCAGCAGCTCCGACGGGACAGGGATTTACAATGAGCAGTTCTTC. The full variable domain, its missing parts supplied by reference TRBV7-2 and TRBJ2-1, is GAGVSQSPSNKVTEKGKDVELRCDPISGHTALYWYRQSLGQGLEFLIYFQGNSAPDKSGLPSDRFSAERTGGSVSTLTIQRTQQEDSAVYLCASSSDGTGIYNEQFFGPGTRLTVL.

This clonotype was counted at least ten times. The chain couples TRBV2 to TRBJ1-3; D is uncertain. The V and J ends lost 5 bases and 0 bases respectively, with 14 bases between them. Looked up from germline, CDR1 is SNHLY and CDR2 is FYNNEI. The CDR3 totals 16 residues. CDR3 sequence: CASSTTGIHSGNTIYF. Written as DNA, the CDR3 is TGTGCCAGCAGTACGACTGGGATCCACTCTGGAAACACCATATATTTT.

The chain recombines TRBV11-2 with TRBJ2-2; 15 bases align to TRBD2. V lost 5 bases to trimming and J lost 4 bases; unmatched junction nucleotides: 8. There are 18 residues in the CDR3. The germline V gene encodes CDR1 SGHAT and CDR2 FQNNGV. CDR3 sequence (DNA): TGTGCCAGCAGCCCGGGACTAGCGGGAGGTATGGGCACCGGGGAGCTGTTTTTT. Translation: CASSPGLAGGMGTGELFF.

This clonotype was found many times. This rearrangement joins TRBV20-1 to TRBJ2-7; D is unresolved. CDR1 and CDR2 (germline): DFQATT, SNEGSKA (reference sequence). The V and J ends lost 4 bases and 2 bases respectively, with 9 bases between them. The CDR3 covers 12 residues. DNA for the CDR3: TGCAGTGCTAAGCCTTCCCCCTACGAGCAGTACTTC. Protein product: CSAKPSPYEQYF.

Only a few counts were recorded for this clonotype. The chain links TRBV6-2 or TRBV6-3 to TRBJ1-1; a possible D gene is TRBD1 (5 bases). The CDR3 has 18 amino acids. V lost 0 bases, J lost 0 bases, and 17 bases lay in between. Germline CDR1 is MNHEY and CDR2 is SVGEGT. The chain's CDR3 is CASSYSSRVEDMNTEAFF. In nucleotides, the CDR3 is TGTGCCAGCAGTTACTCGAGTAGGGTTGAGGACATGAACACTGAAGCTTTCTTT.

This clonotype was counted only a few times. Here the CDR3 DNA reads TGTGCCAGCAGTTACTCTTTCGGGAACACTGAAGCTTTCTTT. Its translation: CASSYSFGNTEAFF. This chain uses TRBV6-2 or TRBV6-3 with TRBJ1-1, with no clear D. This CDR3 has 14 amino acids. V was shortened by 0 bases and J by 1 base, with 6 bases between the two germline ends. CDR1 and CDR2 (germline): MNHEY, SVGEGT.

The CDR3 sequence: CASSVGNTDTQYF. In nucleotides, the CDR3 is TGTGCCAGCAGTGTCGGCAACACAGATACGCAGTATTTT. The chain combines TRBV2 with TRBJ2-3; D is ambiguous. CDR1 SNHLY and CDR2 FYNNEI come from the germline V gene. The CDR3 consists of 13 residues. Trimming left V 4 bases short and J 2 bases short, with 7 bases between.

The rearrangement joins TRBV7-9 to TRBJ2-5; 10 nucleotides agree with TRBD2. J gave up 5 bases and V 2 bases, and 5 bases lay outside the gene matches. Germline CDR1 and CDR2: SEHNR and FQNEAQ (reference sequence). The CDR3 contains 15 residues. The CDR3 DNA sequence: TGTGCCAGCAGCTTACTAGCGGGAGCCGGGGAGACCCAGTACTTC. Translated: CASSLLAGAGETQYF. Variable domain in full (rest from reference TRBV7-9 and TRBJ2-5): DTGVSQNPRHKITKRGQNVTFRCDPISEHNRLYWYRQTLGQGPEFLTYFQNEAQLEKSRLLSDRFSAERPKGSFSTLEIQRTEQGDSAMYLCASSLLAGAGETQYFGPGTRLLVL.

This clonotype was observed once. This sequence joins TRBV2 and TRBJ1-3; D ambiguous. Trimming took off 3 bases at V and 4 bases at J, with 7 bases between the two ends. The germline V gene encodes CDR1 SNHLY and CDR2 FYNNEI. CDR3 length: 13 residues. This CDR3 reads CASSEFSGNTIYF. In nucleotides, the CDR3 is TGTGCCAGCAGTGAGTTTAGCGGAAACACCATATATTTT.

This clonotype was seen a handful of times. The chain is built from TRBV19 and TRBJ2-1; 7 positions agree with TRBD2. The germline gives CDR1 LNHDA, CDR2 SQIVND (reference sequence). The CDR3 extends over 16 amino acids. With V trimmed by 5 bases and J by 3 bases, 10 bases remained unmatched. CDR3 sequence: CASSRWAGASYNEQFF. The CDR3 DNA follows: TGTGCCAGTAGTCGGTGGGCGGGAGCGAGCTACAATGAGCAGTTCTTC.

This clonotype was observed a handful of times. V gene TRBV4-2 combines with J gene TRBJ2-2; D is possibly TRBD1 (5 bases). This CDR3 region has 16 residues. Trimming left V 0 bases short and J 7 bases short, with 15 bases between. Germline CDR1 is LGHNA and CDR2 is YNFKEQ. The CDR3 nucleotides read TGTGCCAGCAGCCAAGAAGGAGCAGGGTACATCGGGGAGCTGTTTTTT. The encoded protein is CASSQEGAGYIGELFF.

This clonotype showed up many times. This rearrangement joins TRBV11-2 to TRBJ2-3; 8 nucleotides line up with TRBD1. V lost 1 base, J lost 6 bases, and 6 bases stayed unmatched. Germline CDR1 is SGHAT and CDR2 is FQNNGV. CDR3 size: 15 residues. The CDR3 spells CASSLVAGGPDTQYF. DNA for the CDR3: TGTGCCAGCAGCTTAGTGGCAGGGGGCCCGGATACGCAGTATTTT.

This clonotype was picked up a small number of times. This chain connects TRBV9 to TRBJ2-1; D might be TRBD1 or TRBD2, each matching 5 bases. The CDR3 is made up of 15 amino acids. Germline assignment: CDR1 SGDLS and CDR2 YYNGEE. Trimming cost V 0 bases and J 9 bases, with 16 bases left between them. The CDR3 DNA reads TGTGCCAGCAGCGTAGGTAGCTTATGGGGGTTTGAGCAGTTCTTC. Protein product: CASSVGSLWGFEQFF.

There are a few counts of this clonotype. CDR3 amino acids: CASSEFGQGTSNSPLHF. The CDR3 DNA reads as TGTGCCAGCAGTGAATTCGGGCAGGGAACTAGTAATTCACCCCTCCACTTT. The chain couples TRBV6-1 to TRBJ1-6, with D possibly TRBD1 on 5 matching bases. The CDR3 length is 17 residues. The V end was cut by 2 bases, the J end by 6 bases, with 17 bases between. CDR1 is MNHNS and CDR2 is SASEGT in the germline V gene.

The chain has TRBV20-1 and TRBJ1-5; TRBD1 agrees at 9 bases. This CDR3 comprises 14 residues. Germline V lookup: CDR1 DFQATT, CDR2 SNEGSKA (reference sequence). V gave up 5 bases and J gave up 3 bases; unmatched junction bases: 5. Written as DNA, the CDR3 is TGCAGTGCTGTAAACAGGGGGCACAATCAGCCCCAGCATTTT. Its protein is CSAVNRGHNQPQHF.

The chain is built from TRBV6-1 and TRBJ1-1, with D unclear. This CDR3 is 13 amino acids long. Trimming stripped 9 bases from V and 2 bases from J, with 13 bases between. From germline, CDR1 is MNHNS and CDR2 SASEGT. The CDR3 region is CASDRFPNTEAFF. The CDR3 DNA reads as TGTGCCAGTGACCGCTTCCCCAACACTGAAGCTTTCTTT.

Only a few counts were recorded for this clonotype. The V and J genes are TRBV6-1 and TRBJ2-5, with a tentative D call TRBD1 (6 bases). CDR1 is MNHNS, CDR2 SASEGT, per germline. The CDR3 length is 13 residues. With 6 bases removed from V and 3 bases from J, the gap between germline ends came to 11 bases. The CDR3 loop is CASRDTGKETQYF. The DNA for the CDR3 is TGTGCCAGCAGGGACACAGGGAAAGAGACCCAGTACTTC.

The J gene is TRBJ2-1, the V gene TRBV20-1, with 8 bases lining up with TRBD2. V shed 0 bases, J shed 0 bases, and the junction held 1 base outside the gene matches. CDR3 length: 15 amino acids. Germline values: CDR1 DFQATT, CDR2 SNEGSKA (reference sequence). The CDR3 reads CSARDGTSSYNEQFF. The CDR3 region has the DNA TGCAGTGCTAGAGATGGGACTAGCTCCTACAATGAGCAGTTCTTC.

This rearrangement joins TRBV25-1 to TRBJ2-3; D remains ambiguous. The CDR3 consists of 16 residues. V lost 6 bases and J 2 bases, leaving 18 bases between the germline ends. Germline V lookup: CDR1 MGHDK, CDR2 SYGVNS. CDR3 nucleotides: TGTGCCAGCAGCGATTCCTCTGGGGTCCCCACAGATACGCAGTATTTT. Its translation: CASSDSSGVPTDTQYF. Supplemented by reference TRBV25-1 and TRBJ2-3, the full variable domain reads EADIYQTPRYLVIGTGKKITLECSQTMGHDKMYWYQQDPGMELHLIHYSYGVNSTEKGDLSSESTVSRIRTEHFPLTLESARPSHTSQYLCASSDSSGVPTDTQYFGPGTRLTVL.

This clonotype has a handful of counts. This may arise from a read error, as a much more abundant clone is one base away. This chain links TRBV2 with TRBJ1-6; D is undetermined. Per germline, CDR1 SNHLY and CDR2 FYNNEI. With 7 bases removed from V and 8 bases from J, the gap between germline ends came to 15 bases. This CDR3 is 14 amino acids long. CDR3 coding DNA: TGTGCCAGCACCGCCCGGAGGAGGGATTCACCCCTCCACTTT. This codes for CASTARRRDSPLHF.

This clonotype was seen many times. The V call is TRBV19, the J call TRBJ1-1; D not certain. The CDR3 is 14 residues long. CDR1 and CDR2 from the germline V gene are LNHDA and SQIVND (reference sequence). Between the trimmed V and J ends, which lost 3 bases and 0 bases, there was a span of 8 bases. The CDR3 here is CASSMGGLNTEAFF. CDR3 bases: TGTGCCAGTAGTATGGGAGGGCTGAACACTGAAGCTTTCTTT.

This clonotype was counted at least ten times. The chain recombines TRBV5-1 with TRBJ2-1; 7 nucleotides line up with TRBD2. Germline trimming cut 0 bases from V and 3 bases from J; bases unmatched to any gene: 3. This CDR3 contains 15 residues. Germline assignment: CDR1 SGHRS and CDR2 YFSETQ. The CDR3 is CASSLGGGIYNEQFF. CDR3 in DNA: TGCGCCAGCAGCTTGGGGGGAGGGATCTACAATGAGCAGTTCTTC.

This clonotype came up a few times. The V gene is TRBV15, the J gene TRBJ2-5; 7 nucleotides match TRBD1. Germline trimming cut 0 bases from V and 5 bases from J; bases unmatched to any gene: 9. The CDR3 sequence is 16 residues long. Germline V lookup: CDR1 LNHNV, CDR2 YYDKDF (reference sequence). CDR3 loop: CATSRDYGQAPETQYF. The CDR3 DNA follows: TGTGCCACCAGCAGAGATTACGGACAGGCCCCGGAGACCCAGTACTTC.

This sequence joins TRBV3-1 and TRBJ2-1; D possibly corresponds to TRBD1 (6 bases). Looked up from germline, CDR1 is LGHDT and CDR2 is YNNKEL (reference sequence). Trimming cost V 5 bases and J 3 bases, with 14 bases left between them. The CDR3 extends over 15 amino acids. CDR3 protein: CASSINSDSYNEQFF. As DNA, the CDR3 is TGTGCCAGCAGCATAAATTCGGACAGCTACAATGAGCAGTTCTTC.

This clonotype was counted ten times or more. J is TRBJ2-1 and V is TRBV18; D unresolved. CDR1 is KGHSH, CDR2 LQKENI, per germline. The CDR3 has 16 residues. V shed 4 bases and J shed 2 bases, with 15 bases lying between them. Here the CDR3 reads CASSQADGGPYNEQFF. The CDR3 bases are TGTGCCAGCTCACAGGCGGACGGTGGTCCCTACAATGAGCAGTTCTTC. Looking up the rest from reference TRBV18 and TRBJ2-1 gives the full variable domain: NAGVMQNPRHLVRRRGQEARLRCSPMKGHSHVYWYRQLPEEGLKFMVYLQKENIIDESGMPKERFSAEFPKEGPSILRIQQVVRGDSAAYFCASSQADGGPYNEQFFGPGTRLTVL.

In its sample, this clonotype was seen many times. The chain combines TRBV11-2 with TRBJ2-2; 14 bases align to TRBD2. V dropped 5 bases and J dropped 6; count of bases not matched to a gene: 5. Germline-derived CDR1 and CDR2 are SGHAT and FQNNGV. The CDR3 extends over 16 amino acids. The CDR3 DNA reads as TGTGCCAGCAGCGCTCGACTAGCGGGAGGGGCCGGGGAGCTGTTTTTT. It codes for CASSARLAGGAGELFF.